This T cell receptor (beta chain) comes out of a study of CD8 T cells in ankylosing spondylitis. TCRdb re-derived calls from the 5' RACE reads in MiXCR, one entry per CDR3 protein. The sample yields 250,000 to 350,000 distinct CDR3 sequences, 15% to 20% seen once. Concerning this clonotype: Its antigen is unidentified. This clone may be a read error of a much larger clone one base away.

Overall study findings and caveats: Ankylosing spondylitis blood seemed to carry a telltale TCR beta motif made of roughly eight highly homologous variants. Previously reported in reactive arthritis synovial fluid and blood were some of the motif variants. The disease-linked clones had a CD8+ phenotype and low blood frequencies. Significant enrichment of disease-linked clones was reported in matched ankylosing spondylitis synovial fluid.

This CDR3 has 17 residues. V was cut by 1 base and J by 4 bases, with 16 bases left in between. Germline V CDR1 and CDR2: SGHVS, FNYEAQ. The chain links TRBV7-6 to TRBJ2-2; possibly TRBD2 for D (6 bases). This receptor was identified in a male donor with ankylosing spondylitis or in good health (not recorded which). The specimen sequenced was blood, either unsorted or a sorted T cell fraction (not recorded which). The CDR3 loop reads CASSLVWSGEATGELFF. The CDR3 nucleotides are TGTGCCAGCAGCTTAGTGTGGTCGGGAGAGGCCACCGGGGAGCTGTTTTTT.